These 27 T cell receptor gamma chains were all obtained from the same sample, sequenced in a study of gamma delta lymphoproliferative disorders and STAT genes. TCRdb re-processed the multiplex PCR reads using CATT. The data hold roughly 680 gamma-chain clones, with roughly a tenth observed a single time. Genomic DNA from isolated PBMCs served as the sequencing template. The sample taken for sequencing was blood. Receptors were obtained from a human donor in good health.

The CDR3 here is CATWDPPPSYYKKLF. The CDR3 DNA reads as TGTGCCACCTGGGACCCCCCCCCCTCTTATTATAAGAAGCTCTTT. A V gene of TRGV2 was called, but no J gene was assigned. Germline CDR1 is EGSNGY and CDR2 is YDSYNSKV. The CDR3 consists of 15 residues.

Within the sample, this clone is medium-sized. The chain is built from TRGV4 and TRGJ1 or TRGJ2. The J gene is absent in TCRdb and was assigned here via DNA matching to germline. Trimming at V came to 5 bases and at J to 3 bases, leaving 7 bases not matched to a gene. In germline, CDR1 is EGSTGY, CDR2 YDSYTSSV. The CDR3 consists of 13 residues. The chain's CDR3 is CATWARFYYKKLF. The DNA of the CDR3 is TGTGCCACCTGGGCCCGTTTTTATTATAAGAAACTCTTT.

By proportion, this clone is large (0.1 to 1%). The DNA is omitted, as the CDR3 cannot be located on it reliably, and the CDR3 follows TCRdb's listing. The J gene was not called, though the V gene is TRGV11. TRGV11 is given ORF status, its function remaining uncertain. Counting both end residues, the CDR3 totals 16 amino acids. This chain's CDR3 is CTTVPAGLGTRRFKIF.

This chain connects TRGV4 to TRGJ1 or TRGJ2. Here the J gene came from matching the DNA to germline, since TCRdb omits it. The length of the CDR3 is 12 residues. Trimming took 9 bases from V and 7 from J; bases not matched to a gene: 12. Germline V gene data show CDR1 as EGSTGY and CDR2 as YDSYTSSV. CDR3 DNA sequence: TGTGCCACCGTCAAAGTAGGATATAAGAAACTCTTT. Amino acids: CATVKVGYKKLF.

By frequency in the sample, this clone is medium-sized (0.01 to 0.1%). The genes are TRGV4 and TRGJ1 or TRGJ2. No J gene is reported in TCRdb; it was inferred here by comparing the DNA with germline. CDR1 EGSTGY and CDR2 YDSYTSSV come from the germline V gene. The CDR3 covers 15 residues. Trimming at V came to 0 bases and at J to 3 bases, leaving 8 bases not matched to a gene. The CDR3 nucleotides read TGTGCCACCTGGGATGGGCCGCCGTTTTATTATAAGAAACTCTTT. Translated: CATWDGPPFYYKKLF.

This clone is hyperexpanded (1% or more). The chain combines TRGV10 with TRGJ1 or TRGJ2. The J gene, left out of TCRdb, was set here by checking the DNA against germline. Being an ORF, TRGV10 has a function that is uncertain. J was trimmed by 2 bases and V by 8 bases; bases with no gene match: 10. The CDR3 runs 14 residues. The CDR3 DNA sequence: TGTGCTGCGTGGGGGACCATCGATTATTATAAGAAACTCTTT. This translates into CAAWGTIDYYKKLF.

Concerning this clone: A read error is likely here: a far larger clone is one base away. Other DNA sequences in the same sample also yield this CDR3. The rearrangement joins TRGV2 to TRGJP1. No J gene was available from TCRdb, and it was assigned here by a germline match of the DNA. V dropped 1 base and J dropped 2; count of bases not matched to a gene: 7. The V gene's germline CDR1 is EGSNGY and CDR2 YDSYNSKV. This CDR3 region has 16 residues. CDR3 protein: CATWDGLYTTGWFKIF. The CDR3 nucleotides read TGTGCCACCTGGGACGGCTTATACACCACTGGTTGGTTCAAGATATTT.

With respect to this clone: It differs at one base from a far larger clone, so likely a read error. This sample also contains other DNA sequences that code for the same CDR3. V is TRGV2 and J is TRGJ1 or TRGJ2. The J gene is not listed in TCRdb, so it was assigned here from a DNA match to germline. The CDR3 spans 16 residues. Germline trimming cut 3 bases from V and 9 bases from J; bases unmatched to any gene: 20. The germline V gene encodes CDR1 EGSNGY and CDR2 YDSYNSKV. In DNA, the CDR3 is TGTGCCACCTGGGACCGAGTAGGTAAACCTGGGGGTAAGAAACTCTTT. Translation gives CATWDRVGKPGGKKLF.

A word on this clone: A far larger clone lies a single base away; this is likely a read error. The sample carries other DNA sequences with the same CDR3. This chain uses TRGV2 with TRGJ1 or TRGJ2. TCRdb is silent on the J gene; assignment here came from matching the DNA to germline. The CDR3 runs 16 residues. From germline, CDR1 is EGSNGY and CDR2 YDSYNSKV. The CDR3 nucleotides are TGTGCTACCTGGGACCGGGTAGGTAAACCTGGGGGTAAGAAACTCTTT. Translating gives CATWDRVGKPGGKKLF.

By share, this clone ranks as large. It is unclear where the CDR3 begins or ends on the DNA, so no DNA is shown, and the CDR3 is as TCRdb lists it. No J gene was assigned, while the V gene was called as TRGV11. TRGV11 is placed among ORFs of uncertain function. The CDR3 is 17 residues long, counting both termini. The CDR3 protein is CTTVPAGLDRLYYKKLF.

This clone is large in the sample. The rearrangement links TRGV2 to TRGJ1 or TRGJ2. Here the J gene came from matching the DNA to germline, since TCRdb omits it. Germline V gene sequence: CDR1 EGSNGY, CDR2 YDSYNSKV. Germline trimming cut 0 bases from V and 7 bases from J; bases unmatched to any gene: 3. The CDR3 totals 12 residues. In DNA form, the CDR3 reads TGTGCCACCTGGGACGGGCAATATAAGAAACTCTTT. It specifies CATWDGQYKKLF.

As to this clone: Possible read error: a much larger clone is one base away. The sample contains more than one DNA sequence encoding this CDR3. The V and J genes are TRGV4 and TRGJ1 or TRGJ2. In the absence of a J gene in TCRdb, the DNA was matched to germline to assign it here. Germline V gene lookup returns CDR1 EGSTGY and CDR2 YDSYTSSV. CDR3 length: 10 amino acids. The CDR3 region is CATWGLKKLF. The CDR3 DNA follows: TGCGCCACCTGGGGTCTTAAGAAACTCTTT.

This clone was found a few times. TCRdb lists the protein of a much larger clone for this DNA, which differs at residue 12, so this is likely a read error; the protein given here is translated from the DNA itself. This chain links TRGV2 with TRGJ1 or TRGJ2. TCRdb supplies no J gene; here it was assigned by aligning the nucleotide sequence to germline. This CDR3 contains 16 residues. CDR1 and CDR2 from the germline V gene are EGSNGY and YDSYNSKV. Germline trimming cut 3 bases from V and 9 bases from J; bases unmatched to any gene: 20. DNA of the CDR3: TGTGCCACCTGGGACCGGGTAGGTAAACCTGGGGTTAAGAAACTCTTT. This encodes CATWDRVGKPGVKKLF.

Only a few counts were recorded for this clone. Other DNA sequences within the sample encode an identical CDR3. The V gene is TRGV8, the J gene TRGJ1 or TRGJ2. Matching the DNA to germline supplied the J gene, which TCRdb does not give. Germline trimming cut 2 bases from V and 5 bases from J; bases unmatched to any gene: 3. Germline lookup yields CDR1 VENAVY and CDR2 YDSYNSRV. The CDR3 has 12 amino acids. The CDR3 sequence is CATWDIHYKKLF. CDR3 DNA: TGTGCCACCTGGGATATTCATTATAAGAAACTCTTT.

This clone was observed a few times. The TCRdb protein comes from a much larger clone and disagrees with this DNA's translation at residue 13, likely due to a read error; the protein given here is derived from the DNA. The gene calls are TRGV2 and TRGJ1 or TRGJ2. Germline matching of the DNA provided the J gene here, since TCRdb leaves it blank. V was pared by 3 bases and J by 12 bases, with 23 bases of the junction left unmatched. The CDR3 is 16 amino acids. Germline values: CDR1 EGSNGY, CDR2 YDSYNSKV. CDR3 residues: CATWDRVGKPGGRKLF. In DNA, the CDR3 is TGTGCCACCTGGGACCGGGTAGGTAAACCTGGGGGTAGGAAACTCTTT.

This clone was seen a handful of times. With a far larger clone one base away, a read error is the likely cause. Within the sample, other DNA sequences also encode this same CDR3. The rearrangement joins TRGV10 to TRGJ1 or TRGJ2. The J gene was missing in TCRdb and was found by matching the end of the DNA to germline. TRGV10 is treated as an ORF (open reading frame) with a function not yet certain. The CDR3 spans 13 residues. The DNA for the CDR3 is TGTGCTGCGTGGGATCTGAATTATTACAAGAAACTCTTT. It is translated as CAAWDLNYYKKLF.

This clone ranks as medium-sized. The CDR3 sequence is CAARMYYYKKLF. CDR3 DNA sequence: TGTGCCGCCCGGATGTATTATTATAAGAAACTCTTT. The V and J genes are TRGV8 and TRGJ1 or TRGJ2. Matching the DNA to germline supplied the J gene, which TCRdb does not give. The V and J ends lost 12 bases and 2 bases, in that order; junction bases with no gene match: 10. The V gene's germline CDR1 is VENAVY and CDR2 YDSYNSRV. This CDR3 has 12 amino acids.

By share, this clone counts as large. The V gene is TRGV10, the J gene TRGJ1 or TRGJ2. Assignment of the J gene here rests on matching the DNA to germline, because TCRdb gives none. TRGV10 is recorded as an ORF, its role being uncertain. V was clipped by 10 bases and J by 11 bases; unmatched bases: 6. The CDR3 has 9 residues. CDR3: CAASKEKLF. DNA of the CDR3: TGTGCTGCGTCAAAGGAGAAACTCTTT.

The chain uses TRGV10 and TRGJP2. The J gene is not listed in TCRdb, so it was assigned here from a DNA match to germline. TRGV10 is filed as an ORF, its function uncertain. V shed 8 bases, J shed 0 bases, and the junction held 10 bases outside the gene matches. The CDR3 totals 16 residues. CDR3 sequence reads: CAAWEAVYSSDWIKTF. Written as DNA, the CDR3 is TGTGCTGCGTGGGAAGCCGTATATAGTAGTGATTGGATCAAGACGTTT.

This clone is categorized as medium-sized. The chain uses TRGV10 and TRGJ1 or TRGJ2. TCRdb leaves out the J gene; it was filled in here by matching the DNA to germline. TRGV10 is designated an ORF whose function remains uncertain. This CDR3 is 14 amino acids long. The CDR3 sequence is CAWKALGGYYKKLF. The DNA for the CDR3 is TGTGCCTGGAAGGCTTTAGGGGGTTATTATAAGAAACTCTTT.

By proportion, this clone is medium-sized (0.01 to 0.1%). The chain employs TRGV9 and TRGJP. The J gene, missing from TCRdb, was assigned here through DNA to germline matching. V shed 0 bases, J shed 5 bases, and the junction held 4 bases outside the gene matches. CDR3 length: 17 residues. In germline, CDR1 is GITISATS, CDR2 ISYDGTV (reference sequence). The CDR3 DNA reads as TGTGCCTTGTGGGAGGTGCAGGAAGAGTTGGGCAAAAAAATCAAGGTATTT. Encoded protein: CALWEVQEELGKKIKVF.

The J gene is TRGJ1 or TRGJ2, the V gene TRGV10. Because TCRdb records no J gene, it was assigned here through a match of the DNA to germline. TRGV10 is treated as an ORF (open reading frame) with a function not yet certain. The trim removed 8 bases at V and 11 bases at J, leaving 10 bases unmatched. The CDR3 totals 11 residues. The CDR3 region is CAAWDKVEKLF. In DNA form, the CDR3 reads TGTGCTGCGTGGGATAAGGTCGAGAAACTCTTT.

By share, this clone counts as medium-sized. The CDR3 nucleotides read TGTGCCACCTGGGACAGGGGACATCGGTTAGGTCCCTATTATTATAAGAAACTCTTT. Its translation: CATWDRGHRLGPYYYKKLF. V usage is TRGV5 and J usage is TRGJ1 or TRGJ2. No J segment appears in TCRdb, so it was assigned here by matching the sequence to germline. Trimming removed 0 bases from V and 2 bases from J; junction bases left unmatched: 19. CDR3 length: 19 residues. Germline values: CDR1 VINAFY, CDR2 YDVSNSKD.

This clone is categorized as medium-sized. This sequence joins TRGV2 and TRGJ1 or TRGJ2. Here the J gene came from matching the DNA to germline, since TCRdb omits it. V was clipped by 0 bases and J by 6 bases; unmatched bases: 2. CDR1 EGSNGY and CDR2 YDSYNSKV come from the germline V gene. CDR3 length: 12 residues. The CDR3 DNA reads TGTGCCACCTGGGACGGGCGTTATAAGAAACTCTTT. Its translation: CATWDGRYKKLF.

In this sample, this clone is large. This sequence joins TRGV3 and TRGJ1 or TRGJ2. TCRdb offers no J gene call, so here the DNA was matched to germline to obtain one. This CDR3 is 12 amino acids long. J gave up 9 bases and V 0 bases, and 5 bases lay outside the gene matches. Germline V gives CDR1 VTNTFY, CDR2 YDVSTARD (reference sequence). The CDR3 DNA reads TGTGCCACCTGGGACAGGCTCGGTAAGAAACTCTTT. Residues: CATWDRLGKKLF.

Only a few counts were recorded for this clone. The J gene is TRGJP1, the V gene TRGV8. TCRdb carries no J gene annotation; the J gene was assigned here by matching the DNA with germline. This CDR3 region has 14 residues. The V segment lost 2 bases and the J segment 0 bases; nucleotides outside the gene matches: 0. The V gene's germline CDR1 is VENAVY and CDR2 YDSYNSRV. The CDR3, as DNA: TGTGCCACCTGGGATAATACCACTGGTTGGTTCAAGATATTT. Translation gives CATWDNTTGWFKIF.

This clone came up a few times. TCRdb assigns this DNA the protein of a much larger clone, which departs from its translation at residue 4; this likely reflects a read error, and the protein shown comes from translating the DNA. The CDR3 sequence: CATRDGPGKKLF. The CDR3 bases are TGTGCCACCCGGGACGGGCCGGGGAAGAAACTCTTT. V usage is TRGV2 and J usage is TRGJ1 or TRGJ2. Since TCRdb gives no J gene, matching the DNA to germline was used here to assign it. The CDR3 consists of 12 residues. Germline V gives CDR1 EGSNGY, CDR2 YDSYNSKV.